The 24 T cell receptor beta chains below come from one sample, sequenced in a study of regulatory T cells in long-lasting Graves disease. To make TCR beta libraries, researchers used iRepertoire HTBI primers and Arm-PCR of CDR3 regions. TCRdb re-analysed the multiplex PCR reads in MiXCR, keeping a single row per CDR3 protein. The sample contains some 370,000 distinct CDR3 sequences, 12% of which appear only once. Indicated time point: newly diagnosed GD, antithyroid drugs for less than 3 months. Making the TCR library involved RNA that had been extracted from PBMCs. The same data also went into a second study, on T cells in Graves' hyperthyroidism and ophthalmopathy.

The specimen was peripheral blood mononuclear cells (PBMCs), collected at new diagnosis, from a patient treated with antithyroid drugs. The receptors come from a woman aged 18 to 35 with Graves disease.

This clonotype was seen at least ten times. The junction and the germline gene differ at one end; a read error may be behind it. Here the CDR3 reads CATSLTNYNEQFF. The CDR3 DNA follows: TGTGCCACCAGCTTAACGAACTACAATGAGCAGTTCTTC. The rearrangement links TRBV7-6 to TRBJ2-1; D is undetermined. The germline V gene encodes CDR1 SGHVS and CDR2 FNYEAQ. The CDR3 is 13 amino acids.

The rearrangement joins TRBV11-2 to TRBJ2-2, with D perhaps being TRBD1 or TRBD2 (5 bases each). The germline V gene has CDR1 SGHAT and CDR2 FQNNGV. Trimming removed 6 bases at V and 5 bases at J, with 10 bases between. This CDR3 has 13 amino acids. The CDR3 DNA follows: TGTGCCAGCAGGAGGGGATGGACCGGGGAGCTGTTTTTT. Its protein product is CASRRGWTGELFF.

This clonotype came up many times. V gene TRBV6-5 combines with J gene TRBJ2-5; perhaps TRBD2 as D (6 bases). Germline V gene lookup returns CDR1 MNHEY and CDR2 SVGAGI. The CDR3 sequence is 14 residues long. V was shortened by 2 bases and J by 1 base, with 8 bases between the two germline ends. The CDR3, as DNA: TGTGCCAGCAGTTACGGGGGGACCCAAGAGACCCAGTACTTC. Encoded protein: CASSYGGTQETQYF.

This clonotype has at least ten counts. The chain uses TRBV7-2 and TRBJ1-5; no clear D. CDR1 SGHTA and CDR2 FQGNSA come from the germline V gene. This CDR3 contains 12 residues. V was trimmed by 1 base and J by 10 bases, leaving 8 bases between them. The CDR3 sequence is CASSLVKGPQHF. The CDR3 DNA follows: TGTGCCAGCAGCTTAGTGAAGGGTCCCCAGCATTTT.

The V gene is TRBV12-3 or TRBV12-4, the J gene TRBJ2-7, with 9 bases identical to TRBD1. V lost 1 base, J lost 0 bases, and 19 bases stayed unmatched. The CDR3 contains 21 residues. The CDR3 reads CASSLGRDRVGLGGSSYEQYF. The CDR3 DNA reads TGTGCCAGCAGTTTAGGACGGGACAGGGTGGGGTTAGGAGGGAGCTCCTACGAGCAGTACTTC.

This clonotype appeared many times. V and J are TRBV12-5 and TRBJ2-1; the match to TRBD2 covers 7 bases. With V trimmed by 3 bases and J by 3 bases, 2 bases remained unmatched. The CDR3 spans 14 residues. Germline V CDR1 and CDR2: LGHNT, FRNRAP. The CDR3 here is CASGFAGDYNEQFF. The CDR3 nucleotides read TGTGCTAGTGGTTTCGCGGGAGACTACAATGAGCAGTTCTTC.

This clonotype was picked up many times. The chain is built from TRBV7-8 and TRBJ2-1, with TRBD2 as a possible D gene (6 bases). The CDR3 contains 17 residues. Germline V gene data show CDR1 as SGHVS and CDR2 as FQNEAQ. The germline V and J ends were trimmed by 2 bases and 4 bases, with 18 bases remaining between them. CDR3 DNA sequence: TGTGCCAGCAGCTTATTTCGCGGGGCCCCGGGGTACAATGAGCAGTTCTTC. Encoded protein: CASSLFRGAPGYNEQFF.

This clonotype was observed a single time. The DNA of the CDR3 is TGTGCCAGCAGCTTATCGCGTCTCTACGTAGGAAACACCATATATTTT. It encodes CASSLSRLYVGNTIYF. The gene calls are TRBV7-6 and TRBJ1-3; D not resolved. V shed 2 bases and J shed 4 bases, with 15 bases lying between them. The CDR3 runs 16 residues. CDR1 and CDR2 from the germline V gene are SGHVS and FNYEAQ. The variable domain in full, completed from reference TRBV7-6 and TRBJ1-3, reads GAGVSQSPRYKVTKRGQDVALRCDPISGHVSLYWYRQALGQGPEFLTYFNYEAQQDKSGLPNDRFSAERPEGSISTLTIQRTEQRDSAMYRCASSLSRLYVGNTIYFGEGSWLTVV.

This clonotype was found many times. The chain carries TRBV4-3 and TRBJ1-1; D is unclear. CDR3 length: 15 residues. Germline V lookup: CDR1 LGHNA, CDR2 YSLEER. The V end was cut by 0 bases, the J end by 2 bases, with 10 bases between. The CDR3 reads CASSQDWQANTEAFF. CDR3 sequence (DNA): TGCGCCAGCAGCCAAGATTGGCAGGCCAACACTGAAGCTTTCTTT.

Ten or more counts support this clonotype. The rearrangement joins TRBV10-3 to TRBJ1-5; a weak D match, TRBD1 (5 bases). CDR3 length equals 16 residues. Trimming removed 5 bases from V and 6 bases from J, with 20 bases in between. Per the germline V gene, CDR1 is ENHRY and CDR2 is SYGVKD. Written as DNA, the CDR3 is TGTGCCATCAGTCCTTCCCAGGGAGCGAGACTTCAGCCCCAGCATTTT. Translation: CAISPSQGARLQPQHF.

In its sample, this clonotype was seen many times. J is TRBJ2-7 and V is TRBV11-2; TRBD2 aligns across 11 bases. Germline V lookup: CDR1 SGHAT, CDR2 FQNNGV. V was clipped by 3 bases and J by 1 base; unmatched bases: 8. This CDR3 comprises 17 residues. The CDR3: CASSFLAGGMGSYEQYF. The CDR3, as DNA: TGTGCCAGCAGCTTTCTAGCGGGAGGAATGGGTTCCTACGAGCAGTACTTC.

The V call is TRBV6-9, the J call TRBJ2-7, with D perhaps TRBD2 (5 bases). This CDR3 spans 15 amino acids. Germline loops: CDR1 MNHGY, CDR2 SVAAGI. The V end lost 3 bases, the J end lost 0 bases, and 12 bases lay between the germline ends. DNA for the CDR3: TGTGCCAGCAGTTACGGCAGTGAGGGCTCCTACGAGCAGTACTTC. It yields the protein CASSYGSEGSYEQYF.

Ten or more counts support this clonotype. The genes are TRBV7-3 and TRBJ2-7; possibly TRBD1 or TRBD2 for D (6 bases each). The V gene's germline CDR1 is SGHTA and CDR2 FQGTGA. Trimming removed 4 bases at V and 8 bases at J, with 15 bases between. This CDR3 spans 13 amino acids. The CDR3 region has the DNA TGTGCCAGCAGCTCGGCCCGAGGGGGGAAGCAGTACTTC. Its protein is CASSSARGGKQYF.

This clonotype was picked up many times. The V gene is TRBV6-1, the J gene TRBJ1-6, with D unclear. The V end lost 7 bases, the J end lost 8 bases, and 18 bases lay between the germline ends. The CDR3 runs to 15 residues. Germline-derived CDR1 and CDR2 are MNHNS and SASEGT. For the CDR3, the DNA is TGTGCCAGCATCCTAAGGTATCAGCCGGATTCACCCCTCCACTTT. Amino acids: CASILRYQPDSPLHF.

This clonotype has ten or more counts. This chain connects TRBV2 to TRBJ2-5; 11 bases are a match to TRBD1. The trim removed 4 bases at V and 5 bases at J, leaving 9 bases unmatched. This CDR3 has 16 residues. Per germline, CDR1 SNHLY and CDR2 FYNNEI. DNA of the CDR3: TGTGCCAGCAGTGGGGAGGACAGGGGGCGAGGGGAGACCCAGTACTTC. It is translated as CASSGEDRGRGETQYF.

At least ten counts were recorded for this clonotype. V and J are TRBV27 and TRBJ1-6; D gene unclear. This CDR3 region has 14 residues. Germline values: CDR1 MNHEY, CDR2 SMNVEV (reference sequence). V was shortened by 3 bases and J by 4 bases, with 7 bases between the two germline ends. CDR3 sequence reads: CASSFPQYNSPLHF. CDR3 in DNA: TGTGCCAGCAGTTTTCCACAGTATAATTCACCCCTCCACTTT.

This clonotype was counted once. The chain combines TRBV18 with TRBJ2-6; maybe TRBD1 (5 bases). CDR1 is KGHSH and CDR2 is LQKENI in the germline V gene. This CDR3 region has 15 residues. V was pared by 6 bases and J by 1 base, with 10 bases between. The CDR3 loop is CASSYQGSGANVLTF. In DNA, the CDR3 is TGTGCCAGCTCCTATCAGGGTTCTGGGGCCAACGTCCTGACTTTC.

This clonotype came up many times. V and J are TRBV7-2 and TRBJ1-5; D uncertain. CDR3 length equals 13 residues. Germline assignment: CDR1 SGHTA and CDR2 FQGNSA. Trimming left V 5 bases short and J 7 bases short, with 12 bases between. The CDR3 here is CASSPRVGQPQHF. CDR3 coding DNA: TGTGCCAGCAGCCCCCGGGTAGGGCAGCCCCAGCATTTT.

Many counts were recorded for this clonotype. This chain links TRBV9 with TRBJ2-5; 10 nucleotides match TRBD1. This CDR3 spans 15 amino acids. Germline V gene lookup returns CDR1 SGDLS and CDR2 YYNGEE. Germline trimming cut 0 bases from V and 4 bases from J; bases unmatched to any gene: 3. The CDR3 loop reads CASSVEGDRGETQYF. CDR3 coding DNA: TGTGCCAGCAGCGTAGAGGGGGACAGGGGAGAGACCCAGTACTTC.

The sample holds a few counts of this clonotype. The chain employs TRBV4-1 and TRBJ2-7; no clear D. Trimming cost V 1 base and J 4 bases, with 8 bases left between them. The CDR3 runs 13 residues. Germline values: CDR1 MGHRA, CDR2 YSYEKL. DNA of the CDR3: TGCGCCAGCAGCCAAGGGATGGGTTACGAGCAGTACGTC. Its translation: CASSQGMGYEQYV.

Ten or more counts support this clonotype. The genes are TRBV7-8 and TRBJ2-5; 10 nucleotides agree with TRBD1. This CDR3 is built from 18 residues. V lost 5 bases to trimming and J lost 2 bases; unmatched junction nucleotides: 14. CDR1 SGHVS and CDR2 FQNEAQ come from the germline V gene. As DNA, the CDR3 is TGTGCCAGCAGCCCCCTTAAGCGGTGGACAGGGGGACAAGAGACCCAGTACTTC. Protein product: CASSPLKRWTGGQETQYF.

This clonotype was observed at least ten times. The genes are TRBV7-2 and TRBJ2-3; D unresolved. V dropped 4 bases and J dropped 6 bases, with 11 bases sitting between them. From germline, CDR1 is SGHTA and CDR2 FQGNSA. CDR3 length: 13 amino acids. The CDR3 is CASSSTLGDTQYF. In DNA, the CDR3 is TGTGCCAGCAGCTCTACTCTGGGGGATACGCAGTATTTT. The whole variable domain, remainder taken from reference TRBV7-2 and TRBJ2-3, is GAGVSQSPSNKVTEKGKDVELRCDPISGHTALYWYRQSLGQGLEFLIYFQGNSAPDKSGLPSDRFSAERTGGSVSTLTIQRTQQEDSAVYLCASSSTLGDTQYFGPGTRLTVL.

The chain joins TRBV2 to TRBJ1-1; D is undetermined. This CDR3 has 9 amino acids. Trimming shortened V by 3 bases and J by 10 bases, and 3 bases separated the two germline ends. Germline V lookup: CDR1 SNHLY, CDR2 FYNNEI. This chain's CDR3 is CASSEGAFF. Written as DNA, the CDR3 is TGTGCCAGCAGTGAGGGAGCTTTCTTT.

This clonotype was picked up many times. The CDR3 DNA reads TGTGCCAGTGGACCCGTCCAGAACACCGGGGAGCTGTTTTTT. Translated, it gives CASGPVQNTGELFF. V and J are TRBV19 and TRBJ2-2; D is ambiguous. This CDR3 is 14 amino acids long. V dropped 8 bases and J dropped 1 base, with 11 bases sitting between them. Germline V lookup: CDR1 LNHDA, CDR2 SQIVND (reference sequence). Full variable domain (outside the CDR3, taken from reference TRBV19 and TRBJ2-2): DGGITQSPKYLFRKEGQNVTLSCEQNLNHDAMYWYRQDPGQGLRLIYYSQIVNDFQKGDIAEGYSVSREKKESFPLTVTSAQKNPTAFYLCASGPVQNTGELFFGEGSRLTVL.